Each of the 11 T cell receptor beta chains below was sequenced from the same sample in a study of blood T cells in healthy people across ages. Using a J-beta primer mix together with a sample-barcoded 5' primer, a second PCR was run for about 6 to 12 cycles. TCRdb re-analysed the 5' RACE reads in MiXCR, keeping a single row per CDR3 protein. The sample lists over 1,300,000 distinct CDR3 sequences; 45% to 70% were seen once. Sequencing input: blood. These TCRs come from a young man in good health.

The chain links TRBV4-1 to TRBJ1-4, with D hard to call. V was pared by 0 bases and J by 13 bases, with 15 bases between. The CDR3 is 14 amino acids. From germline, CDR1 is MGHRA and CDR2 YSYEKL. CDR3 in DNA: TGCGCCAGCAGCCAAGATCGTTACCTTCACCGACTGTTTTTT. Translated: CASSQDRYLHRLFF.

The chain carries TRBV29-1 and TRBJ2-5; D possibly corresponds to TRBD2 (6 bases). Looked up from germline, CDR1 is SQVTM and CDR2 is ANQGSEA. CDR3 length equals 14 residues. CDR3 in amino acids: CGGTGTTPQETQYF. The CDR3 nucleotides read TGCGGCGGGACCGGAACGACACCCCAAGAGACCCAGTACTTC.

The V call is TRBV5-6, the J call TRBJ2-1; 7 bases fit TRBD2. The germline V gene encodes CDR1 SGHDT and CDR2 YYEEEE. CDR3 length: 15 amino acids. Germline trimming cut 4 bases from V and 3 bases from J; bases unmatched to any gene: 7. Here the CDR3 reads CASSVSGAYYNEQFF. Written as DNA, the CDR3 is TGTGCCAGCAGCGTAAGCGGGGCGTACTACAATGAGCAGTTCTTC.

The chain is built from TRBV7-9 and TRBJ1-1; unclear D gene. This CDR3 region has 14 residues. Per germline, CDR1 SEHNR and CDR2 FQNEAQ (reference sequence). Trimming cost V 5 bases and J 4 bases, with 14 bases left between them. The CDR3 region has the DNA TGTGCCAGCAGCCCCGGGGAGGCGGTCACTGAAGCTTTCTTT. It encodes CASSPGEAVTEAFF. The complete variable domain, with remaining parts taken from reference TRBV7-9 and TRBJ1-1, reads DTGVSQNPRHKITKRGQNVTFRCDPISEHNRLYWYRQTLGQGPEFLTYFQNEAQLEKSRLLSDRFSAERPKGSFSTLEIQRTEQGDSAMYLCASSPGEAVTEAFFGQGTRLTVV.

This chain links TRBV5-1 with TRBJ1-1; D not certain. V was cut by 3 bases and J by 6 bases, with 12 bases left in between. Germline V gives CDR1 SGHRS, CDR2 YFSETQ. This CDR3 has 13 residues. CDR3 region: CASSSKWRAEAFF. The DNA for the CDR3 is TGCGCCAGCAGCTCCAAGTGGCGCGCTGAAGCTTTCTTT.

The rearrangement joins TRBV4-1 to TRBJ2-5; TRBD1 matches 12 bases. CDR3 size: 15 residues. Germline CDR1 MGHRA, CDR2 YSYEKL. V lost 4 bases, J lost 5 bases, and 5 bases stayed unmatched. The CDR3, as DNA: TGCGCCAGCAGCCCCGGGACAGGGGGCATCGAGACCCAGTACTTC. This sequence encodes CASSPGTGGIETQYF.

The rearrangement uses TRBV6-1 and TRBJ2-7; no definite D call. Germline lookup yields CDR1 MNHNS and CDR2 SASEGT. The CDR3 runs to 14 residues. V lost 2 bases to trimming and J lost 3 bases, with 11 bases between them. The CDR3 DNA reads TGTGCCAGCAGTGAACGGGCTCCTCACTACGAGCAGTACTTC. This gives the protein CASSERAPHYEQYF.

This clonotype was detected a few times. The V gene is TRBV20-1, the J gene TRBJ2-3, with 8 bases that match TRBD2. The CDR3 is 13 amino acids. CDR1 is DFQATT and CDR2 is SNEGSKA in the germline V gene (reference sequence). V trimming: 6 bases; J trimming: 2 bases; junction bases outside the gene matches: 4. CDR3 amino acids: CSAKRGYTDTQYF. In nucleotides, the CDR3 is TGCAGTGCAAAGCGGGGGTACACAGATACGCAGTATTTT.

The V and J genes are TRBV20-1 and TRBJ2-7; D possibly corresponds to TRBD1 (5 bases). The end of the DNA aligns better with TRBJ2-5, so the J call may be wrong. Germline loops: CDR1 DFQATT, CDR2 SNEGSKA (reference sequence). The CDR3 runs to 12 residues. CDR3 sequence reads: CRDPRVEETQYF. For the CDR3, the DNA is TGCAGGGACCCCAGGGTTGAGGAGACCCAGTACTTC.

The table lists this clonotype with a few counts. The chain is built from TRBV24-1 and TRBJ2-7; unclear D gene. CDR3 length equals 16 residues. Germline lookup yields CDR1 KGHDR and CDR2 SFDVKD. V shed 3 bases and J shed 7 bases, with 21 bases lying between them. The CDR3 DNA reads TGTGCCACCAGTGATCCAGACGGCCGTACCTACAATGAGCAGTACTTC. Its translation: CATSDPDGRTYNEQYF.

This clonotype was counted many times. This chain uses TRBV15 with TRBJ1-1, with D tentatively TRBD1 (5 bases). The CDR3 extends over 15 amino acids. Germline-derived CDR1 and CDR2 are LNHNV and YYDKDF (reference sequence). Trimming removed 0 bases from V and 4 bases from J, with 12 bases in between. CDR3 in amino acids: CATSRDVRGSTEAFF. CDR3 coding DNA: TGTGCCACCAGCAGAGATGTTAGGGGAAGCACTGAAGCTTTCTTT.